The 13 T cell receptor beta chains presented below share a single source sample, sequenced in a study of beta chain features in type 1 diabetes. Notes on the study in general: Patients with Type 1 diabetes showed moderately but significantly shorter TCRB CDR3s in all four CD4+ subsets.

Every isolated RNA sample was fully reverse transcribed, so sequencing captured expressed TCRB transcripts. Generated by immunoSEQ multiplex PCR, the TCRdb table keeps only in-frame clones and is missing some. The repertoire holds roughly 100,000 clones, with approximately 30% as singletons. Their specific antigens are unknown. The source material was central memory CD4+ T cells from blood. These receptors were obtained from a woman between 18 and 29 years old with type 1 diabetes.

This chain links TRBV2 with TRBJ2-7, with D possibly matching TRBD2 (5 bases). The CDR3 has 14 residues. Germline values: CDR1 SNHLY, CDR2 FYNNEI. V was clipped by 4 bases and J by 6 bases, with 16 bases between them. DNA of the CDR3: TGTGCCAGCAGTGCTGCCCGCGCAGGAGGCGAGCAGTACGTC. Translated, it gives CASSAARAGGEQYV.

The chain links TRBV7-3 to TRBJ2-6; D is possibly TRBD2 (6 bases). The germline gives CDR1 SGHTA, CDR2 FQGTGA. The CDR3 is 15 residues long. Trimming removed 8 bases from V and 0 bases from J, with 11 bases in between. The CDR3 sequence is CASEEGSSGANVLTF. The DNA of the CDR3 is TGTGCCAGCGAGGAGGGGTCCTCTGGGGCCAACGTCCTGACTTTC.

The CDR3 sequence: CSVVTGNPYEQYF. In DNA, the CDR3 is TGCAGCGTTGTGACCGGGAATCCCTACGAGCAGTACTTC. This chain uses TRBV29-1 with TRBJ2-7; perhaps TRBD2 as D (5 bases). Germline-derived CDR1 and CDR2 are SQVTM and ANQGSEA. Trimming removed 4 bases at V and 2 bases at J, with 12 bases between. There are 13 residues in the CDR3.

This clone was picked up a small number of times. The rearrangement uses TRBV29-1 and TRBJ1-1, with 9 bases that match TRBD1. CDR1 SQVTM and CDR2 ANQGSEA come from the germline V gene. The CDR3 is 12 residues long. J lost 7 bases, V lost 4 bases, and 4 bases had no gene match. The DNA for the CDR3 is TGCAGCGTTGTGCCGGGACAGGGTGAAGCTTTCTTT. Residues: CSVVPGQGEAFF. Together with reference TRBV29-1 and TRBJ1-1, the CDR3 gives the full variable domain: SAVISQKPSRDICQRGTSLTIQCQVDSQVTMMFWYRQQPGQSLTLIATANQGSEATYESGFVIDKFPISRPNLTFSTLTVSNMSPEDSSIYLCSVVPGQGEAFFGQGTRLTVV.

The chain is built from TRBV5-4 and TRBJ2-6, with no clear D. The CDR3 runs 14 residues. V lost 6 bases and J 0 bases, leaving 7 bases between the germline ends. The V gene's germline CDR1 is SGHNT and CDR2 YYREEE (reference sequence). CDR3 DNA sequence: TGTGCCAGCAACACAGCCTCTGGGGCCAACGTCCTGACTTTC. It codes for CASNTASGANVLTF.

This clone was counted at least ten times. The rearrangement links TRBV27 to TRBJ2-5; D unresolved. In germline, CDR1 is MNHEY, CDR2 SMNVEV (reference sequence). V gave up 2 bases and J gave up 4 bases, with 11 bases separating them. This CDR3 is built from 14 residues. In nucleotides, the CDR3 is TGTGCCAGCAGTTTAACCACGGTTCGAGAGACCCAGTACTTC. Encoded protein: CASSLTTVRETQYF.

This chain uses TRBV7-2 with TRBJ2-1, with 8 bases aligning to TRBD2. The length of the CDR3 is 16 residues. From germline, CDR1 is SGHTA and CDR2 FQGNSA. The V gene end was trimmed by 2 bases and the J gene end by 9 bases; junction bases not matched to a gene: 12. CDR3 DNA sequence: TGTGCCAGCAGCTTATTCGGGGGGGCTTCCCCCAGTGAGCAGTTCTTC. It is translated as CASSLFGGASPSEQFF.

J is TRBJ1-5 and V is TRBV28, with D maybe TRBD1 (5 bases). V was trimmed by 5 bases and J by 5 bases, leaving 16 bases between them. The CDR3 is made up of 15 amino acids. CDR1 and CDR2 from the germline V gene are MDHEN and SYDVKM. The CDR3 reads CASSLNKGSDQPQHF. The CDR3 bases are TGTGCCAGCAGTCTCAACAAGGGGTCGGATCAGCCCCAGCATTTT.

DNA of the CDR3: TGTGCCTGGAGAGGGGACGGGAGATTGAGCGAGCAGTACTTC. Translating gives CAWRGDGRLSEQYF. The rearrangement links TRBV30 to TRBJ2-7; D is possibly TRBD2 (6 bases). Germline CDR1 is GTSNPN and CDR2 is SVGIG (reference sequence). Trimming removed 3 bases at V and 6 bases at J, with 18 bases between. This CDR3 region has 14 residues.

The chain joins TRBV4-2 to TRBJ2-1; TRBD2 aligns across 11 bases. Germline CDR1 is LGHNA and CDR2 is YNFKEQ. The CDR3 sequence is 17 residues long. V shed 4 bases, J shed 7 bases, and the junction held 12 bases outside the gene matches. CDR3 bases: TGTGCCAGCAGCCCATACCCGTCCCGGACTAGCGGGAATGAGCAGTTCTTC. It codes for CASSPYPSRTSGNEQFF.

The CDR3 loop reads CASTTGGANTGELFF. The DNA for the CDR3 is TGTGCCAGCACTACTGGGGGCGCGAACACCGGGGAGCTGTTTTTT. This chain connects TRBV7-8 to TRBJ2-2, with D possibly TRBD1 on 6 matching bases. The CDR3 runs 15 residues. The V gene lost 7 bases and the J gene lost 0 bases, with 12 bases spanning the gap. Per the germline V gene, CDR1 is SGHVS and CDR2 is FQNEAQ.

This clone was seen more than once but under ten times. The chain joins TRBV7-9 to TRBJ2-6; D gene uncertain. V dropped 3 bases and J dropped 6 bases, with 3 bases sitting between them. The CDR3 covers 12 residues. Germline V lookup: CDR1 SEHNR, CDR2 FQNEAQ (reference sequence). DNA of the CDR3: TGTGCCAGCAGCTTTCAGGCCAACGTCCTGACTTTC. The encoded protein is CASSFQANVLTF. Filled out from reference TRBV7-9 and TRBJ2-6, the complete variable domain reads DTGVSQNPRHKITKRGQNVTFRCDPISEHNRLYWYRQTLGQGPEFLTYFQNEAQLEKSRLLSDRFSAERPKGSFSTLEIQRTEQGDSAMYLCASSFQANVLTFGAGSRLTVL.

The V gene is TRBV27, the J gene TRBJ1-5; 9 bases are shared with TRBD1. Trimming removed 3 bases from V and 6 bases from J; junction bases left unmatched: 6. The CDR3 runs to 15 residues. Germline V gene lookup returns CDR1 MNHEY and CDR2 SMNVEV (reference sequence). In DNA form, the CDR3 reads TGTGCCAGCAGTTTTGACAGGGGACAGGGTCAGCCCCAGCATTTT. Residues: CASSFDRGQGQPQHF.